In its sample, the clone carrying this T cell receptor beta chain was seen a few times. As for time point: patch test 2, 6 weeks after DPC sensitization. Described treatment: therapeutic diphenylcyclopropenone sensitization with weekly scalp DPC. One entry per CDR3 protein results from TCRdb running MiXCR on the RACE reads. The sample yields tens of thousands of distinct CDR3 sequences, 10% seen once. Germline V lookup: CDR1 SGHRS, CDR2 YFSETQ. The CDR3 totals 15 residues. Trimming took 4 bases from V and 2 from J, leaving 12 bases between them. These data belong to a study of human T cells and chemical hapten exposure.

The TCR originated in a woman aged 45-65 years with alopecia areata. Some clones in this sample may be carry-over from other donors' samples. Source: whole blood, taken in connection with sensitization to the hapten diphenylcyclopropenone (DPC). J is TRBJ2-2 and V is TRBV5-1; the D is unclear. As DNA, the CDR3 is TGCGCCAGCAGCCCCACCAGAGCCAACACCGGGGAGCTGTTTTTT. Encoded protein: CASSPTRANTGELFF.